This TCR beta chain originates from a study of patients and donors after allogeneic stem cell transplantation. CDR1 and CDR2 from the germline V gene are SGHRS and YFSETQ. With V trimmed by 4 bases and J by 5 bases, 7 bases remained unmatched. The CDR3 contains 14 residues. TCRdb analysed the RT-PCR reads with MiXCR anew, one entry per CDR3 protein. Among some 880,000 distinct CDR3 sequences listed, more than 15% were seen once. The sample holds many counts of this clonotype. The clonotype originates from a human donor who was either an allogeneic HSCT recipient or a stem cell or donor lymphocyte infusion donor (not recorded which). It is not recorded whose cells these are; they may come from a transplant donor. The specimen sequenced was blood, either unsorted or a sorted T cell fraction (not recorded which). V and J are TRBV5-1 and TRBJ2-7; 9 nucleotides agree with TRBD1. The CDR3 DNA sequence: TGCGCCAGCAGCAACCGGACAGGGGCCCACGAGCAGTACTTC. Residues: CASSNRTGAHEQYF.